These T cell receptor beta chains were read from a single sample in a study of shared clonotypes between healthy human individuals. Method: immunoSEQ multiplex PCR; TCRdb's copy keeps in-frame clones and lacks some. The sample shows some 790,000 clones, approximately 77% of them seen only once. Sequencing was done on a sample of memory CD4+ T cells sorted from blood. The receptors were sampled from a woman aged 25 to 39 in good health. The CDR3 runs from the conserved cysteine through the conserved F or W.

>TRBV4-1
CASSQDIVLAGGSDTQYF
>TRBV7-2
CASSLQPKDTEAFF
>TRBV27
CASSYGTSMPGELFF
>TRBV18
CASSPETVYNEQFF
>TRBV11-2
CASSLTGSYGNTIYF
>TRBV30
CAWAGGAGGFGEQYF
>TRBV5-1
CASSPGQPHTEAFF
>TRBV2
CASSVVPYEQYF
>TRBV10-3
CAISDMKTQYF
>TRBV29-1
CSGSTSSGEQYF
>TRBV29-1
CSVTGQGSYEQYF
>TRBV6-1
CASRATNTGELFF
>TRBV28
CASSFWQLGTGELFF
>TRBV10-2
CASSGYQSGNTIYF
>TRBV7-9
CASSLGQGEALVYEQYF
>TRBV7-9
CASSPQTMNTEAFF
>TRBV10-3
CAIRVGTGSFVETQYF
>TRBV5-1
CASSTDPRDYVSSEQFF
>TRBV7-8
CASSPRGLAGGLKSYNEQFF
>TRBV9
CASSANQGESSYNEQFF
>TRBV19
CASRTSGSYEQYF
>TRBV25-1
CASSVAGDGTYNEQFF
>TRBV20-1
CSARGQGGYTF
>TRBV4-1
CASSQDVGQGWNEQYF
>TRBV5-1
CASSDHNRGTEAFF
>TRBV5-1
CASSSGPPGQGANEQFF
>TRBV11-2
CASSPHMNTEAFF
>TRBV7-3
CASSPRGYVSSDEQYF
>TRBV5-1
CASRRNNGGGETQYF
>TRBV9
CASSGGSPGNIQYF
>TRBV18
CASSPIGARRTQETQYF
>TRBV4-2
CASSLSSYEQYF
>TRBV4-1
CASSQEAQWREQFF
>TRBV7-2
CASSSQGATGQYF
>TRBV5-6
CASSRLSGANVLTF
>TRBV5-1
CASSPNAAARGGETQYF
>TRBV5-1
CASSTVTGGVGNTIYF
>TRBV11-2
CASSLMRTLRPSNEQFF
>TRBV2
CASTGGYEQYF
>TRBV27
CASTSSVGTGEQYF
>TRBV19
CASKGSGTDSYEQYF
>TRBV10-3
CAMSGSFNNEQFF
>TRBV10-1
CASKNNRTEGYGYTF
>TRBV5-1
CASTRGHEQYF
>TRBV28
CASSSGDRFGGSEKLFF
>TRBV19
CASNRGLTWGTDTQYF
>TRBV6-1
CASTPGQYNEQFF
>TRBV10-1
CASSDSSVRNIQYF
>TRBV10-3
CAIASGNTDTQYF
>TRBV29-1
CSVRQGEQPQHF
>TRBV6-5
CASSYTPGSSSYGYTF
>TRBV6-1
CASSEGGRSYEQYF
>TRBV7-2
CASSLVTSGRSGQYF
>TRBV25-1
CASSESGSGRYNEQFF
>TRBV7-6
CASRPSSTDTQYF
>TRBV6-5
CASSNTGGAERGYTF
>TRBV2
CASRPRQSNGYTF